This T cell receptor (beta chain) was captured in a study of cytomegalovirus exposure and HLA in healthy donors. General study points: Segments of the TCR beta V type were, in most cases, productive about 90% or about 30% of the time in an earlier analysis.

Germline-derived CDR1 and CDR2 are SEHNR and FQNEAQ (reference sequence). V lost 5 bases, J lost 0 bases, and 12 bases stayed unmatched. The CDR3 spans 19 residues. Remarks on this clone: The antigen is unknown.

In the PCR, 60 Vbeta and 13 Jbeta primers were used. Profiled with immunoSEQ multiplex PCR; TCRdb holds only in-frame clones, not every one. The sample yields tens of thousands of clones, approximately 70% seen once. The sequenced material came from PBMCs. The TCR comes from a male donor in good health and CMV-seropositive. This chain links TRBV7-9 with TRBJ2-2, with 10 bases that match TRBD1. The CDR3 DNA is TGTGCCAGCAGCCAGTGGGCCGGGACAGGGGACACGAACACCGGGGAGCTGTTTTTT. Residues: CASSQWAGTGDTNTGELFF.